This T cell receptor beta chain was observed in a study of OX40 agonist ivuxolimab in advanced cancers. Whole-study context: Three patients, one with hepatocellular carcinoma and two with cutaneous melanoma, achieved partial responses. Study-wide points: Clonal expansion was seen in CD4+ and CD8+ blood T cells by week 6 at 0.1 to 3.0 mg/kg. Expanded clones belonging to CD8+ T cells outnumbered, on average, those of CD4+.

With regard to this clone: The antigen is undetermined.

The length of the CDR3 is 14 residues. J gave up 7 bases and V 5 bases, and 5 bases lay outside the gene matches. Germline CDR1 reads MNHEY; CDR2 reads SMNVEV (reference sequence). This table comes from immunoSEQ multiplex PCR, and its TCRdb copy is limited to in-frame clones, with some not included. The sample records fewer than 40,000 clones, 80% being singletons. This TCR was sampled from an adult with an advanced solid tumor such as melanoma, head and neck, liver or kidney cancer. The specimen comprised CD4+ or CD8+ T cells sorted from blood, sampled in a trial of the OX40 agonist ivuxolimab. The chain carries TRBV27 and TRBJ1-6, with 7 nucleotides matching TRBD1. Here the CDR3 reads CASSETGWNSPLHF. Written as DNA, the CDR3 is TGTGCCAGCAGTGAGACAGGGTGGAATTCACCCCTCCACTTT.